Shown below are 2 T cell receptor beta chains from a single sample sequenced in a study of blood T cell repertoires in COVID-19. Produced via immunoSEQ multiplex PCR; TCRdb's table is partial and in-frame only. The table shows some 190,000 clones, with around 84% occurring only once. Sequencing was done on a sample of PBMCs or T cells enriched from blood (not recorded which). The receptors were gathered from a woman in her 30s who had recovered from COVID-19.

This clone was detected many times. The chain combines TRBV15 with TRBJ2-5, with D maybe TRBD2 (5 bases). The CDR3 extends over 15 amino acids. V gave up 0 bases and J gave up 5 bases, with 13 bases separating them. Germline values: CDR1 LNHNV, CDR2 YYDKDF (reference sequence). CDR3 nucleotides: TGTGCCACCAGCAGAGACAGGACTTCGAGGGAGACCCAGTACTTC. The encoded protein is CATSRDRTSRETQYF.

This clone showed up many times. The chain uses TRBV6-6 and TRBJ1-3, with unresolved D. The CDR3 has 16 residues. V gave up 5 bases and J gave up 0 bases, with 14 bases separating them. Germline V gives CDR1 MNHNY, CDR2 SVGAGI (reference sequence). CDR3 protein: CASSREPGISGNTIYF. Written as DNA, the CDR3 is TGTGCCAGCAGTCGAGAACCGGGTATCTCTGGAAACACCATATATTTT.